This T cell receptor (beta chain) appears in the sequencing data of a study of CD8+ T cells in alopecia areata. Study conclusions and caveats: On tofacitinib, scalp and blood still held many of the expanded lesional clones.

CDR3 length: 13 amino acids. Trimming took 4 bases from V and 7 from J; bases not matched to a gene: 6. Germline assignment: CDR1 MNHEY and CDR2 SVGAGI. cDNA reverse transcribed from extracted RNA served as the sequencing template. The protocol was immunoSEQ multiplex PCR, while the TCRdb copy is restricted to in-frame clones and leaves out a portion. This sample has about 190,000 clones, with roughly three fifths found just once. Comment on this clone: Its antigen is unidentified.

The treatment is: oral pan-JAK inhibitor, 5-10 mg twice daily. Researchers gathered lesional scalp punch biopsies and peripheral blood from patients with alopecia areata. Starting from PBMCs, sorting isolated CD4+ and CD8+ T cells. The specimen comprised CD4+ T cells sorted from blood, sampled at week 4, from a patient treated with tofacitinib. The chain carries TRBV6-5 and TRBJ1-2, with TRBD1 matching 7 bases. This receptor was obtained from a human donor with alopecia areata. CDR3 coding DNA: TGTGCCAGCAGTTCGACAGGGACCGGTGGCTACACCTTC. The encoded protein is CASSSTGTGGYTF.